This T cell receptor (beta chain) was sequenced for a study of blood T cell repertoires in COVID-19. Study overall: PBMCs, B-cell-depleted T cells, or T cells provided the cDNA or gDNA that made up the material.

Germline V gene data show CDR1 as SGHRS and CDR2 as YFSETQ. V was cut by 4 bases and J by 2 bases, with 14 bases left in between. The CDR3 spans 15 residues. All enrollees were about 18 to 100 years old and from 24 US areas. Sequenced by immunoSEQ multiplex PCR; TCRdb stores in-frame clones only, minus some. In the table there are over 250,000 clones, approximately 89% of which are singletons. Sequencing was carried out using PBMCs or T cells enriched from blood (not recorded which). This sequence joins TRBV5-1 and TRBJ2-3; possible D gene TRBD2, 6 bases. This TCR was sampled from a woman aged 60-75 years who had recovered from COVID-19. This chain's CDR3 is CASSPTAGNTDTQYF. CDR3 in DNA: TGCGCCAGCAGCCCTACCGCGGGGAACACAGATACGCAGTATTTT.